This T cell receptor (beta chain) originates from a study of CD8 T cells in Susac syndrome. At the level of the study: At the time of blood draw, patients with Susac syndrome were therapy-naive, receiving corticosteroids, or receiving intravenous immunoglobulin alone.

The RNA input was roughly 0.45 to 1 ug, and it was reverse transcribed with random hexamers. immunoSEQ multiplex PCR amplified TCR beta CDR3 across 54 Vbeta, 13 Jbeta. TCRdb reprocessed the immunoSEQ multiplex PCR reads with MiXCR, giving one entry per CDR3 protein. The repertoire holds approximately 150,000 distinct CDR3 sequences, approximately 94% seen once, with approximately 0.08% in the top ten. Per the germline V gene, CDR1 is DFQATT and CDR2 is SNEGSKA (reference sequence). This CDR3 is 18 amino acids long. V shed 1 base and J shed 1 base, with 17 bases lying between them. The CD8+ and CD4+ T cells were isolated magnetically using a negative isolation approach, whereas the TEMRA cells were enriched by FACS.

Source material: CD4+ T cells from PBMCs. This TCR was sampled from a human donor with Susac syndrome. The chain employs TRBV20-1 and TRBJ2-6; D remains ambiguous. DNA for the CDR3: TGCAGTGCTAGAGGGAGAGACTCCTTAATTTCTGGGGCCAACGTCCTGACTTTC. Amino acids: CSARGRDSLISGANVLTF.